The entry below gives a single T cell receptor beta chain sequence along with its context. These data are taken from a study of T cell clones after liver transplantation. Study context: Immunosuppression withdrawal was tried within 2 years after liver transplantation in this trial.

Clones were sequenced by immunoSEQ multiplex PCR, and TCRdb holds only the in-frame ones, with some missing. The repertoire holds tens of thousands of clones, with roughly 80% as singletons. The V end lost 5 bases, the J end lost 4 bases, and 18 bases lay between the germline ends. The CDR3 length is 15 residues. Germline V gives CDR1 MDHEN, CDR2 SYDVKM. The origin of this receptor is a human patient who received a liver transplant. Some T cells could come from the graft donor. The source material was CD4+ T cells from blood, sampled 12 months after liver transplant. The gene calls are TRBV28 and TRBJ2-7; D unclear. This CDR3 reads CASSPGGARKYEQYF. The DNA of the CDR3 is TGTGCCAGCAGTCCCGGTGGAGCTCGGAAATACGAGCAGTACTTC.